The present T cell receptor (beta chain) was sequenced within a study of CXCR3-negative and CXCR3-positive naive CD8 T cells. Germline V gene lookup returns CDR1 MNHEY and CDR2 SMNVEV (reference sequence). This CDR3 has 13 residues. UMI-labeled TRB cDNA libraries were prepared by 5' RACE. No DNA is given; TCRdb re-called the 5' RACE reads and lists each CDR3 protein once. The specimen's table records a few thousand distinct CDR3 sequences. This clonotype registers medium-sized by frequency. What it recognizes is unknown. Study-level points and caveats: More hydrophobic TRB CDR3s occurred in CXCR3-positive than in CXCR3-negative naive cells. With surface CD5 comparable between naive subsets, TCR strength was estimated using properties derived from the TRB CDR3. The TRBV-TRBJ usage of naive CXCR3-negative and CXCR3-positive cells was similar, but that of memory cells differed. The level of CXCR3 expression partially decreased after cryopreservation; the majority of assays used fresh PBMCs.

Sequencing was performed on naive CXCR3- CD8+ T cells from blood. This sample's subset: CD45RO-CCR7+CD27+CD95- naive CD8+ T cells lacking CXCR3 (TNR3-). This clonotype was sampled from a human donor in good health. Some clones in this sample may be carry-over from other donors' samples. The J gene is TRBJ2-3, the V gene TRBV27. CDR3 amino acids: CASSLSIADTQYF.